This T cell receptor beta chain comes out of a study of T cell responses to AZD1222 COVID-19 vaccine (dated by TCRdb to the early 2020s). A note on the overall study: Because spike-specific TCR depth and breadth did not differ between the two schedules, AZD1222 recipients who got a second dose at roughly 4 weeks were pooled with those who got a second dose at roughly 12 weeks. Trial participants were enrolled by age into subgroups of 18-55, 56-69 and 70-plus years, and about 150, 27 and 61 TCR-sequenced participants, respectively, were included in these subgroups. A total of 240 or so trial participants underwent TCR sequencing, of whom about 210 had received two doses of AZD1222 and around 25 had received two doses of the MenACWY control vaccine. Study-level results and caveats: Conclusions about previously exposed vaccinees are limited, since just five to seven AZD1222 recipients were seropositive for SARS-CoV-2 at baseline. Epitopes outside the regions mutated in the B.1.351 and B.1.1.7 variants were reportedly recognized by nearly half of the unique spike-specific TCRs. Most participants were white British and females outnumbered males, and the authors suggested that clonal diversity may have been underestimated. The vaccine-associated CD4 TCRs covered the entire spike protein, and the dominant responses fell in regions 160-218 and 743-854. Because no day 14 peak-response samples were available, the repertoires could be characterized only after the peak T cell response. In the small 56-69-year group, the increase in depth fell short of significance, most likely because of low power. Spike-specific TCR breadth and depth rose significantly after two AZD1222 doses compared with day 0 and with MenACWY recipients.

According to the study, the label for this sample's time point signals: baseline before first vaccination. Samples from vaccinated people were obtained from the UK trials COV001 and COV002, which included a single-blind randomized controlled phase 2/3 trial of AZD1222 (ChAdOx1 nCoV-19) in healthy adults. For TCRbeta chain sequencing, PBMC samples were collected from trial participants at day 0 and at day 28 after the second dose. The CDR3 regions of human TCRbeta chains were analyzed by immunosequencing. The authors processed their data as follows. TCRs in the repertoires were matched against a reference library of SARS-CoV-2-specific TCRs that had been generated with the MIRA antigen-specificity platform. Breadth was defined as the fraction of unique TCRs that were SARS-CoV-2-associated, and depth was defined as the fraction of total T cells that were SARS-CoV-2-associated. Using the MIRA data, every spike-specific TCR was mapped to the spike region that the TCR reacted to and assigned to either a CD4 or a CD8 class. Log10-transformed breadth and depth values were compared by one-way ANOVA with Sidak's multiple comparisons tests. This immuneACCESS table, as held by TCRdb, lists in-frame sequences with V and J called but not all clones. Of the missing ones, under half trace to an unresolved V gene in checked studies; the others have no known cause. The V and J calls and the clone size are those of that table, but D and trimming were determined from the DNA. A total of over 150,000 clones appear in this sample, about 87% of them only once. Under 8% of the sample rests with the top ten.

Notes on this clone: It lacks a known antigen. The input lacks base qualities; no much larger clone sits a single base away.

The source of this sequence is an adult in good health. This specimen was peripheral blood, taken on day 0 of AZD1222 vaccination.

The DNA sequence is TGTGCCAGCAGCGTCCTAGGTCCTCGGATATACAATGAGCAGTTCTTC. Translated, this gives CASSVLGPRIYNEQFF. This sequence uses TRBV11-2 and TRBJ2-1; no D segment can be confidently identified. The CDR3 runs 16 residues from the cysteine to the phenylalanine. Only the CDR3 DNA stays, 48 bases, in frame from base 1. The germline V gene gives CDR1 as SGHAT and CDR2 as FQNNGV. V and J lose 5 bases and 4 bases, and a span of 18 bases separates them.